The 26 T cell receptor beta chains presented below share a single source sample, sequenced in a study of regulatory T cells in long-lasting Graves disease. TCR beta libraries were built with iRepertoire HTBI primers and Arm-PCR of CDR3 regions. TCRdb passed the multiplex PCR reads through MiXCR, listing each CDR3 protein once. This table has about 560,000 distinct CDR3 sequences, around 15% appearing once. Time point indicated: newly diagnosed GD, antithyroid drugs for less than 3 months. The authors made the TCR library using RNA they extracted from PBMCs. The sample was also reused in another study, on T cells in Graves' hyperthyroidism and ophthalmopathy.

Specimen: peripheral blood mononuclear cells (PBMCs), collected at new diagnosis, from a patient treated with antithyroid drugs. Source of these receptors: a man younger than 35 with Graves disease.

About this clonotype itself: Just one base apart from a much larger clone, this may be a read error. This is likely a read error, given that the CDR3 carries no conserved phenylalanine or tryptophan at its end. The rearrangement uses TRBV7-2 and TRBJ1-2, with D perhaps matching TRBD1 (6 bases). From germline, CDR1 is SGHTA and CDR2 FQGNSA. V dropped 3 bases and J dropped 5 bases, with 7 bases sitting between them. The CDR3 contains 12 residues. This chain's CDR3 is CASSFGQYGYTS. The CDR3 bases are TGTGCCAGCAGCTTTGGACAGTATGGCTACACCTCC.

This clonotype was seen at least ten times. The chain combines TRBV27 with TRBJ2-7, with 7 positions matching TRBD1. Germline CDR1 MNHEY, CDR2 SMNVEV (reference sequence). This CDR3 spans 14 amino acids. J was trimmed by 3 bases and V by 5 bases; bases with no gene match: 7. The CDR3 here is CASSDRAGIYEQYF. The DNA of the CDR3 is TGTGCCAGCAGTGACAGGGCCGGGATCTACGAGCAGTACTTC.

The chain couples TRBV11-2 to TRBJ2-7; 7 bases match TRBD1. In germline, CDR1 is SGHAT, CDR2 FQNNGV. V was clipped by 5 bases and J by 0 bases; unmatched bases: 10. The CDR3 totals 16 residues. The CDR3 DNA reads as TGTGCCAGCAGCCAACCGGGACAGCATCTCTCCTACGAGCAGTACTTC. The encoded protein is CASSQPGQHLSYEQYF.

The rearrangement joins TRBV20-1 to TRBJ2-1; D perhaps matches TRBD2 (6 bases). The J call is in doubt because the DNA end fits TRBJ2-5 better. The CDR3 spans 12 residues. The germline V gene encodes CDR1 DFQATT and CDR2 SNEGSKA (reference sequence). CDR3 in amino acids: CSASASEETQYF. CDR3 nucleotides: TGCAGTGCTAGCGCTAGCGAAGAGACCCAGTACTTC.

This clonotype has just a few counts. CDR3 amino acids: CASSPSVSDSSYNEQFF. The CDR3 nucleotides are TGTGCCAGCAGCCCAAGCGTGTCGGACAGCTCCTACAATGAGCAGTTCTTC. The V gene is TRBV4-2, the J gene TRBJ2-1, with D possibly TRBD1 on 6 matching bases. CDR1 and CDR2 from the germline V gene are LGHNA and YNFKEQ. This CDR3 is 17 amino acids long. V lost 4 bases and J 0 bases, leaving 16 bases between the germline ends.

The V gene is TRBV6-1, the J gene TRBJ1-3, with D possibly being TRBD1 (6 bases). The germline V gene encodes CDR1 MNHNS and CDR2 SASEGT. This CDR3 is 13 amino acids long. Trimming removed 5 bases from V and 8 bases from J, with 13 bases in between. CDR3 in amino acids: CASSITGLYTIYF. The CDR3, as DNA: TGTGCCAGCAGTATTACAGGGTTATACACCATATATTTT.

This clonotype has a count of ten or more. The chain links TRBV6-5 to TRBJ2-7; 8 nucleotides align to TRBD2. Germline-derived CDR1 and CDR2 are MNHEY and SVGAGI. J was trimmed by 5 bases and V by 2 bases; bases with no gene match: 8. The CDR3 extends over 15 amino acids. The CDR3 DNA reads as TGTGCCAGCAGTTACACCGTAGCGGGACCTCACGAGCAGTACTTC. Translation: CASSYTVAGPHEQYF.

This clonotype was seen ten or more times. The chain uses TRBV24-1 and TRBJ2-2; 8 nucleotides line up with TRBD1. The CDR3 is 16 amino acids. The germline gives CDR1 KGHDR, CDR2 SFDVKD. Losses at the gene ends were 2 bases for V and 5 bases for J; bases not matched to a gene: 6. CDR3: CATSDSGQGSTGELFF. The DNA for the CDR3 is TGTGCCACCAGTGATTCCGGACAGGGTTCTACCGGGGAGCTGTTTTTT.

Ten or more counts support this clonotype. J is TRBJ1-3 and V is TRBV29-1, with a weak D call TRBD1 (5 bases). This CDR3 is built from 15 residues. In germline, CDR1 is SQVTM, CDR2 ANQGSEA. Trimming removed 3 bases from V and 0 bases from J, with 12 bases in between. As DNA, the CDR3 is TGCAGCGTTGAGGGGCAGTCGTTCTCTGGAAACACCATATATTTT. Translation gives CSVEGQSFSGNTIYF.

This clonotype was picked up a small number of times. V usage is TRBV3-1 and J usage is TRBJ2-1, with 11 bases aligning to TRBD2. The CDR3 is made up of 18 amino acids. CDR1 is LGHDT, CDR2 YNNKEL, per germline (reference sequence). Trimming took 2 bases from V and 0 from J; bases not matched to a gene: 6. The CDR3: CASSQLAGGSSSYNEQFF. Here the CDR3 DNA reads TGTGCCAGCAGCCAACTAGCGGGAGGATCGAGCTCCTACAATGAGCAGTTCTTC.

This clonotype has a handful of counts. V is TRBV12-5 and J is TRBJ2-1; 8 nucleotides match TRBD2. The CDR3 extends over 12 amino acids. CDR1 LGHNT and CDR2 FRNRAP come from the germline V gene. The CDR3 sequence is CVRRREEDEQFF. CDR3 bases: TGTGTCCGTAGGCGGGAGGAGGATGAGCAGTTCTTC.

This clonotype was seen a few times. The J gene is TRBJ1-1, the V gene TRBV5-1; unclear D gene. Deletions cut 0 bases from V and 5 bases from J, with 14 bases between. The germline CDR1 and CDR2 sequences are SGHRS and YFSETQ. This CDR3 contains 15 residues. CDR3 protein: CASSLEGRSMTEAFF. The CDR3 bases are TGCGCCAGCAGCTTGGAAGGCAGGTCTATGACTGAAGCTTTCTTT.

The chain joins TRBV2 to TRBJ1-1, with a weak D call TRBD1 (5 bases). CDR1 and CDR2 (germline): SNHLY, FYNNEI. V gave up 5 bases and J gave up 3 bases, with 22 bases separating them. This CDR3 has 17 residues. CDR3 region: CASSYSPPTGVYTEAFF. The DNA for the CDR3 is TGTGCCAGCAGTTACTCTCCGCCTACAGGAGTGTACACTGAAGCTTTCTTT.

This clonotype has just a few counts. The rearrangement links TRBV20-1 to TRBJ1-5; D might be TRBD1 (5 bases). V was trimmed by 1 base and J by 5 bases, leaving 18 bases between them. The germline CDR1 and CDR2 sequences are DFQATT and SNEGSKA (reference sequence). The CDR3 is 16 amino acids. The CDR3 nucleotides are TGCAGTGCTAGAGCCCTGGGCGGGGGAATAGATCAGCCCCAGCATTTT. Translating gives CSARALGGGIDQPQHF.

In this sample, this clonotype turned up many times. The V gene is TRBV28, the J gene TRBJ2-7; D is perhaps TRBD1 (5 bases). Trimming took 4 bases from V and 6 from J, leaving 25 bases between them. CDR3 length: 17 amino acids. CDR1 MDHEN and CDR2 SYDVKM come from the germline V gene. Here the CDR3 reads CASSSLVDPGRGGEQYF. The CDR3 bases are TGTGCCAGCAGTTCCCTCGTCGACCCAGGGCGAGGTGGCGAGCAGTACTTC.

A remark on this clonotype: Germline is not matched at one junction end, which may reflect a read error. The chain recombines TRBV12-3 or TRBV12-4 with TRBJ1-5; D gene unclear. The CDR3 is made up of 13 amino acids. The DNA of the CDR3 is TGTGCCAGCAATTTAAACGGTTATCAGCCCCAGCATTTT. It specifies CASNLNGYQPQHF.

The V call is TRBV7-6, the J call TRBJ2-5; 14 bases are a match to TRBD2. Germline V gives CDR1 SGHVS, CDR2 FNYEAQ. The V segment lost 4 bases and the J segment 3 bases; nucleotides outside the gene matches: 4. The CDR3 runs to 16 residues. This CDR3 is CASSSPGLAGEETQYF. The CDR3 region has the DNA TGTGCCAGCAGCTCTCCGGGACTAGCGGGAGAAGAGACCCAGTACTTC. Full variable domain (remainder filled in from reference TRBV7-6 and TRBJ2-5): GAGVSQSPRYKVTKRGQDVALRCDPISGHVSLYWYRQALGQGPEFLTYFNYEAQQDKSGLPNDRFSAERPEGSISTLTIQRTEQRDSAMYRCASSSPGLAGEETQYFGPGTRLLVL.

V usage is TRBV13 and J usage is TRBJ2-7, with D maybe TRBD2 (5 bases). The CDR3 consists of 13 residues. V lost 7 bases and J 2 bases, leaving 12 bases between the germline ends. From germline, CDR1 is PRHDT and CDR2 FYEKMQ (reference sequence). The CDR3 protein is CASTPGSTYEQYF. The CDR3 coding sequence is TGTGCCAGCACCCCGGGAAGTACCTACGAGCAGTACTTC.

V and J are TRBV27 and TRBJ2-7; D is uncertain. V lost 6 bases, J lost 3 bases, and 12 bases lay in between. Germline CDR1 reads MNHEY; CDR2 reads SMNVEV (reference sequence). CDR3 size: 13 residues. The CDR3 DNA is TGTGCCAGCAGGATGACCCTTGGCTACGAGCAGTACTTC. It is translated as CASRMTLGYEQYF.

This clonotype was recorded a few times. The genes are TRBV5-8 and TRBJ1-4; D gene uncertain. This CDR3 has 19 amino acids. CDR1 SGHTS and CDR2 YDEGEE come from the germline V gene. The V gene lost 4 bases and the J gene lost 2 bases, with 24 bases spanning the gap. The DNA of the CDR3 is TGTGCCAGCAGCCTGCAGTATTGGAAATCCCAAGAGACTAATGAAAAACTGTTTTTT. It yields the protein CASSLQYWKSQETNEKLFF.

This clonotype was observed many times. The gene calls are TRBV6-1 and TRBJ1-5, with D unclear. CDR3 length: 17 amino acids. V lost 1 base, J lost 6 bases, and 19 bases lay in between. The germline gives CDR1 MNHNS, CDR2 SASEGT. The CDR3 nucleotides read TGTGCCAGCAGTGAAGTAGTGGGGAGACTCGTTGGTCAGCCCCAGCATTTT. It encodes CASSEVVGRLVGQPQHF.

The chain combines TRBV20-1 with TRBJ1-3; D is unresolved. The germline V gene has CDR1 DFQATT and CDR2 SNEGSKA (reference sequence). The CDR3 runs to 14 residues. V was clipped by 0 bases and J by 0 bases, with 6 bases between them. The CDR3 DNA sequence: TGCAGTGCTAGAGATCCCCTCTCTGGAAACACCATATATTTT. Translation gives CSARDPLSGNTIYF.

This clonotype has a handful of counts. The rearrangement uses TRBV20-1 and TRBJ2-5; 12 nucleotides align to TRBD2. The V segment lost 5 bases and the J segment 5 bases; nucleotides outside the gene matches: 9. Germline assignment: CDR1 DFQATT and CDR2 SNEGSKA (reference sequence). The CDR3 consists of 15 residues. CDR3 sequence: CSAARLAGEGETQYF. As DNA, the CDR3 is TGCAGTGCTGCGCGACTAGCGGGGGAAGGCGAGACCCAGTACTTC.

This clonotype was found a few times. V and J are TRBV4-1 and TRBJ1-2; D perhaps matches TRBD1 (5 bases). The CDR3 covers 15 residues. V was clipped by 5 bases and J by 4 bases, with 17 bases between them. Per the germline V gene, CDR1 is MGHRA and CDR2 is YSYEKL. The CDR3 DNA reads TGCGCCAGCAGCTCGCGGTTGGGACGGTCCTATGGCTACACCTTC. It specifies CASSSRLGRSYGYTF.

Ten or more counts support this clonotype. V gene TRBV19 combines with J gene TRBJ2-7; 11 bases agree with TRBD1. Per the germline V gene, CDR1 is LNHDA and CDR2 is SQIVND (reference sequence). This CDR3 is 15 amino acids long. The ends lost 7 bases at V and 0 bases at J; junction bases unmatched: 5. CDR3 sequence: CASTSGTGGSYEQYF. In DNA form, the CDR3 reads TGTGCCAGTACCTCCGGGACAGGGGGCTCCTACGAGCAGTACTTC.

CDR3 in DNA: TGCGCCAGCAGCTTGCATCAAGAGAGCTCCTACGAGCAGTACTTC. Translating gives CASSLHQESSYEQYF. The chain recombines TRBV5-1 with TRBJ2-7, with D hard to call. The CDR3 sequence is 15 residues long. V shed 1 base and J shed 0 bases, with 11 bases lying between them. Per germline, CDR1 SGHRS and CDR2 YFSETQ.